A single sample is the source of the 10 T cell receptor beta chains below, sequenced in a study of T cells in Graves' hyperthyroidism and ophthalmopathy. Amplified regions were TCR beta CDR3 sequences from RNA transcripts. Researchers ran a first-round RT-PCR on the TCR CDR3 using the HTBI primer set. TCRdb redid the calling of the multiplex PCR reads with MiXCR, one entry per CDR3 protein. The sample records 660,000 or so distinct CDR3 sequences, approximately 42% being singletons. The material sequenced was peripheral blood or thyroid tissue (not recorded which). The receptors shown here come from an adult man with Graves' disease, either hyperthyroidism or ophthalmopathy (not recorded which).

The J gene is TRBJ1-4, the V gene TRBV25-1; TRBD1 is a possible D gene (5 bases). CDR3 size: 16 residues. The germline V and J ends were trimmed by 0 bases and 0 bases, with 8 bases remaining between them. Looked up from germline, CDR1 is MGHDK and CDR2 is SYGVNS. The CDR3 sequence: CASSEYRETTNEKLFF. The CDR3 bases are TGTGCCAGCAGTGAATACAGGGAAACAACTAATGAAAAACTGTTTTTT. Supplemented by reference TRBV25-1 and TRBJ1-4, the full variable domain reads EADIYQTPRYLVIGTGKKITLECSQTMGHDKMYWYQQDPGMELHLIHYSYGVNSTEKGDLSSESTVSRIRTEHFPLTLESARPSHTSQYLCASSEYRETTNEKLFFGSGTQLSVL.

Details on this clonotype: The junction differs from germline at one of its ends, possibly a read error. This sequence joins TRBV2 and TRBJ1-2, with D uncertain. This CDR3 contains 12 residues. The V gene's germline CDR1 is SNHLY and CDR2 FYNNEI. This CDR3 is CPSRSGNNGYTF. In nucleotides, the CDR3 is TGTCCCAGCAGATCGGGGAATAATGGCTACACCTTC.

About this clonotype: This sequence may be a read error, since a much larger clone differs from it by one base. This chain connects TRBV13 to TRBJ2-2; 9 bases map to TRBD2. This CDR3 is built from 15 residues. CDR1 and CDR2 from the germline V gene are PRHDT and FYEKMQ (reference sequence). DNA for the CDR3: TGTGCCAGCAGCATAGGCGGGGGGGCCACCGGGGAGCTGTTTTTT. As protein: CASSIGGGATGELFF.

Concerning this clonotype itself: At one end, the junction sequence differs from germline, possibly due to a read error. The rearrangement links TRBV7-9 to TRBJ1-3; no clear D gene. Germline V gene sequence: CDR1 SEHNR, CDR2 FQNEAQ (reference sequence). This CDR3 has 16 residues. The CDR3 loop is CASSLAGGRYGNTIYF. In DNA form, the CDR3 reads TGTGCCAGCAGCCTAGCGGGAGGGCGTTACGGAAACACCATATATTTT.

The CDR3: CSASLGGNTEAFF. The CDR3 DNA reads as TGCAGCGCCTCCTTAGGGGGAAACACTGAAGCTTTCTTT. The V gene is TRBV29-1, the J gene TRBJ1-1, with D perhaps matching TRBD1 (6 bases). The CDR3 consists of 13 residues. V lost 7 bases to trimming and J lost 2 bases, with 14 bases between them. Per the germline V gene, CDR1 is SQVTM and CDR2 is ANQGSEA.

The V gene is TRBV6-5, the J gene TRBJ1-2; 7 bases line up with TRBD1. The CDR3 extends over 15 amino acids. V lost 2 bases and J lost 0; bases outside the gene matches: 3. Germline CDR1 and CDR2: MNHEY and SVGAGI. DNA of the CDR3: TGTGCCAGCAGTTACCAGACAGGGACTAACTATGGCTACACCTTC. It specifies CASSYQTGTNYGYTF.

This clonotype appeared many times. The chain joins TRBV19 to TRBJ2-5; 8 bases are a match to TRBD1. Germline V CDR1 and CDR2: LNHDA, SQIVND (reference sequence). The CDR3 consists of 16 residues. After removal of 3 bases from V and 2 bases from J, the junction contained 8 bases not matched to a gene. The CDR3 region has the DNA TGTGCCAGTAGTATTCCAGGGGGCGCGACTCAAGAGACCCAGTACTTC. Amino acid sequence: CASSIPGGATQETQYF.

The chain is built from TRBV29-1 and TRBJ1-4; D may be TRBD1 (6 bases). Germline-derived CDR1 and CDR2 are SQVTM and ANQGSEA. Deletions cut 6 bases from V and 4 bases from J, with 15 bases between. The CDR3 consists of 14 residues. The DNA of the CDR3 is TGCAGCGTCCAAGATGGACAGAATAATGAAAAACTGTTTTTT. Translating it yields CSVQDGQNNEKLFF.

This clonotype was counted at least ten times. The chain links TRBV25-1 to TRBJ1-1; TRBD1 agrees at 9 bases. The CDR3 is 16 amino acids. The V gene end was trimmed by 2 bases and the J gene end by 8 bases; junction bases not matched to a gene: 12. Germline CDR1 reads MGHDK; CDR2 reads SYGVNS. CDR3 protein: CASSEEENRGRGEAFF. Written as DNA, the CDR3 is TGTGCCAGCAGTGAAGAAGAGAACAGGGGGCGCGGAGAAGCTTTCTTT.

There are many counts of this clonotype. The chain carries TRBV2 and TRBJ1-5; 9 positions match TRBD1. The germline V gene has CDR1 SNHLY and CDR2 FYNNEI. Trimming removed 8 bases from V and 2 bases from J; junction bases left unmatched: 1. This CDR3 is 13 amino acids long. The CDR3 reads CASRQGGNQPQHF. In nucleotides, the CDR3 is TGTGCCAGCCGACAGGGGGGCAATCAGCCCCAGCATTTT.